These 27 T cell receptor beta chains were all obtained from the same sample, sequenced in a study of vaccination and CD4 T cells after COVID-19. The study sequenced cultured CD4+ T cell DNA using the Oncomine TCR Beta short-read assay. TCRdb called the PCR reads again in MiXCR, with one record for every CDR3 protein. The data show tens of thousands of distinct CDR3 sequences, 60% seen once. Described treatment: approximately 9-day PBMC culture with coronavirus spike peptide pools or control peptides (ViraFEST assay). These receptors have no identified antigens. Source: CD4+ T cells from blood, cultured in vitro, taken after SARS-CoV-2 vaccination. All receptors come from a human donor who received a COVID-19 vaccine.

The V and J genes are TRBV27 and TRBJ2-1, with 8 bases identical to TRBD2. Looked up from germline, CDR1 is MNHEY and CDR2 is SMNVEV (reference sequence). CDR3 length: 15 amino acids. V dropped 5 bases and J dropped 2; count of bases not matched to a gene: 5. CDR3 DNA: TGTGCCAGCAGTCCCGGGGGGGGAACCTACAATGAGCAGTTCTTC. Its translation is CASSPGGGTYNEQFF.

This chain links TRBV12-3 or TRBV12-4 with TRBJ2-4; D possibly corresponds to TRBD2 (6 bases). The CDR3 is made up of 14 amino acids. V was clipped by 2 bases and J by 7 bases, with 12 bases between them. Here the CDR3 DNA reads TGTGCCAGCAGTTTATCAGAGGGGAGGAACATTCAGTACTTC. It translates to CASSLSEGRNIQYF.

This clonotype was observed a single time. This chain joins TRBV6-5 and TRBJ2-3; 9 bases match TRBD2. This CDR3 is built from 16 residues. The trim removed 0 bases at V and 7 bases at J, leaving 8 bases unmatched. The germline V gene encodes CDR1 MNHEY and CDR2 SVGAGI. CDR3 in DNA: TGTGCCAGCAGTTACTCGAGTAGCGGGGGAATTCATACGCAGTATTTT. Its translation: CASSYSSSGGIHTQYF.

The chain combines TRBV24-1 with TRBJ2-2; 7 bases fit TRBD2. CDR3 size: 17 residues. V dropped 1 base and J dropped 5; count of bases not matched to a gene: 9. CDR1 and CDR2 (germline): KGHDR, SFDVKD. The CDR3 nucleotides read TGTGCCACCAGTGATTTAGGGAGGGCCGCTAGGACCGGGGAGCTGTTTTTT. Protein: CATSDLGRAARTGELFF.

This chain joins TRBV5-4 and TRBJ1-1; no clear D. CDR1 and CDR2 from the germline V gene are SGHNT and YYREEE (reference sequence). This CDR3 has 15 residues. V gave up 0 bases and J gave up 2 bases, with 11 bases separating them. The chain's CDR3 is CASSLEPDVNTEAFF. The CDR3 DNA follows: TGTGCCAGCAGCTTGGAGCCAGATGTAAACACTGAAGCTTTCTTT.

The V gene is TRBV27, the J gene TRBJ1-1; D is unclear. V was clipped by 3 bases and J by 5 bases, with 10 bases between them. This CDR3 is 13 amino acids long. Looked up from germline, CDR1 is MNHEY and CDR2 is SMNVEV (reference sequence). The CDR3 sequence: CASSFMGRTEAFF. CDR3 coding DNA: TGTGCCAGCAGTTTTATGGGTAGGACTGAAGCTTTCTTT.

The chain couples TRBV7-2 to TRBJ2-2; no clear D gene. The CDR3 has 12 amino acids. CDR1 and CDR2 from the germline V gene are SGHTA and FQGNSA. The V end was cut by 5 bases, the J end by 6 bases, with 7 bases between. CDR3 coding DNA: TGTGCCAGCAGCCAAAGTCCCGGGGAGCTGTTTTTT. Protein sequence: CASSQSPGELFF. The full variable domain, rest sourced from reference TRBV7-2 and TRBJ2-2, is GAGVSQSPSNKVTEKGKDVELRCDPISGHTALYWYRQSLGQGLEFLIYFQGNSAPDKSGLPSDRFSAERTGGSVSTLTIQRTQQEDSAVYLCASSQSPGELFFGEGSRLTVL.

This sequence joins TRBV20-1 and TRBJ2-3, with 14 bases matching TRBD2. From germline, CDR1 is DFQATT and CDR2 SNEGSKA (reference sequence). Unmatched junction bases numbered 11, after V lost 0 bases and J lost 3 bases. The CDR3 loop spans 19 amino acids. This CDR3 is CSARDLRLAGGPRTDTQYF. CDR3 DNA: TGCAGTGCTAGAGATCTGAGACTAGCGGGGGGGCCGCGGACAGATACGCAGTATTTT.

CDR3 DNA sequence: TGCAGTGCCCTTTACGGGGGGACCTCCTACGAGCAGTACTTC. This sequence encodes CSALYGGTSYEQYF. The chain carries TRBV20-1 and TRBJ2-7; 7 nucleotides align to TRBD2. The CDR3 is made up of 14 amino acids. Germline CDR1 and CDR2: DFQATT and SNEGSKA (reference sequence). The J segment lost 0 bases and the V segment lost 6 bases, leaving 8 bases of the junction unmatched.

The chain joins TRBV19 to TRBJ1-4; D might be TRBD1 (5 bases). The germline V gene encodes CDR1 LNHDA and CDR2 SQIVND (reference sequence). V lost 5 bases, J lost 7 bases, and 14 bases lay in between. There are 14 residues in the CDR3. This chain's CDR3 is CASSPTRDGEKLFF. The DNA for the CDR3 is TGTGCCAGTAGTCCGACGAGGGACGGTGAAAAACTGTTTTTT.

The V gene is TRBV6-1, the J gene TRBJ1-5; no definite D call. The CDR3 has 13 amino acids. CDR1 and CDR2 (germline): MNHNS, SASEGT. V lost 7 bases, J lost 6 bases, and 13 bases lay in between. DNA for the CDR3: TGTGCCAGCAATTCGGAGGCAGGTCAGCCCCAGCATTTT. Translated: CASNSEAGQPQHF.

This clonotype came up a few times. The chain links TRBV19 to TRBJ2-3, with D perhaps assigned TRBD1 or TRBD2 (5 bases each). V lost 5 bases to trimming and J lost 1 base, with 16 bases between them. Germline-derived CDR1 and CDR2 are LNHDA and SQIVND (reference sequence). This CDR3 is built from 16 residues. This CDR3 is CASSYRAVGGTDTQYF. The CDR3 DNA reads as TGTGCCAGTAGTTACCGGGCGGTGGGGGGCACAGATACGCAGTATTTT. The entire variable domain, with the rest obtained from reference TRBV19 and TRBJ2-3, is as follows: DGGITQSPKYLFRKEGQNVTLSCEQNLNHDAMYWYRQDPGQGLRLIYYSQIVNDFQKGDIAEGYSVSREKKESFPLTVTSAQKNPTAFYLCASSYRAVGGTDTQYFGPGTRLTVL.

V gene TRBV7-9 combines with J gene TRBJ1-1; no reliable D call. This CDR3 contains 14 residues. Germline-derived CDR1 and CDR2 are SEHNR and FQNEAQ (reference sequence). Trimming pared 2 bases from V and 5 bases from J, leaving 12 bases between. CDR3 loop: CASSLQALGTEAFF. The CDR3 nucleotides read TGTGCCAGCAGCTTACAAGCTCTGGGGACTGAAGCTTTCTTT.

The chain recombines TRBV6-5 with TRBJ2-1; 7 nucleotides agree with TRBD2. The CDR3 length is 14 residues. The germline V gene has CDR1 MNHEY and CDR2 SVGAGI. V was pared by 4 bases and J by 8 bases, with 8 bases of the junction left unmatched. The DNA for the CDR3 is TGTGCCAGCAGTTCGGCGGGGGTCGTCGATGAGCAGTTCTTC. Translation gives CASSSAGVVDEQFF.

This clonotype was observed a few times. The chain is built from TRBV7-6 and TRBJ1-5; 9 nucleotides agree with TRBD1. The CDR3 has 17 residues. Trimming took 6 bases from V and 2 from J; bases not matched to a gene: 11. Germline V lookup: CDR1 SGHVS, CDR2 FNYEAQ. The DNA of the CDR3 is TGTGCCAGCAGACTCGAACCGGGACAGGGCGGCAATCAGCCCCAGCATTTT. Amino acids: CASRLEPGQGGNQPQHF.

This clonotype has more than one count but fewer than ten. The chain combines TRBV30 with TRBJ1-2; the match to TRBD1 covers 7 bases. Germline lookup yields CDR1 GTSNPN and CDR2 SVGIG (reference sequence). CDR3 size: 13 residues. Trimming at V came to 3 bases and at J to 4 bases, leaving 5 bases not matched to a gene. The CDR3 reads CAWRDGQVYGYTF. Written as DNA, the CDR3 is TGTGCCTGGAGGGACGGACAGGTCTATGGCTACACCTTC.

This clonotype is a singleton in its sample. The genes are TRBV30 and TRBJ2-5, with 10 bases that match TRBD2. Germline V gene sequence: CDR1 GTSNPN, CDR2 SVGIG (reference sequence). The CDR3 covers 17 residues. Trimming removed 0 bases from V and 5 bases from J; junction bases left unmatched: 12. CDR3 nucleotide sequence: TGTGCCTGGAGTGTCGGGCTAGCGGGGGCCTCAGGGGAGACCCAGTACTTC. Encoded protein: CAWSVGLAGASGETQYF.

This clonotype has more than one count but fewer than ten. The chain carries TRBV7-9 and TRBJ2-7; D may be TRBD2 (5 bases). The V and J ends lost 3 bases and 2 bases respectively, with 11 bases between them. The length of the CDR3 is 14 residues. Germline V gene lookup returns CDR1 SEHNR and CDR2 FQNEAQ (reference sequence). The CDR3 sequence: CASSFAGETYEQYF. The CDR3 DNA is TGTGCCAGCAGCTTCGCGGGTGAGACCTACGAGCAGTACTTC.

This clonotype was observed a few times. The chain carries TRBV20-1 and TRBJ1-4; maybe TRBD1 (6 bases). This CDR3 has 13 amino acids. Trimming cost V 5 bases and J 4 bases, with 11 bases left between them. CDR1 and CDR2 (germline): DFQATT, SNEGSKA (reference sequence). Here the CDR3 reads CSAQQGFNEKLFF. The DNA for the CDR3 is TGCAGTGCTCAGCAGGGGTTTAATGAAAAACTGTTTTTT.

The J gene is TRBJ1-3, the V gene TRBV30, with 9 nucleotides matching TRBD1. Germline CDR1 and CDR2: GTSNPN and SVGIG (reference sequence). The CDR3 contains 16 residues. The trim removed 4 bases at V and 0 bases at J, leaving 7 bases unmatched. CDR3: CAWIRTGDLSGNTIYF. The CDR3 DNA reads TGTGCCTGGATTCGGACAGGGGACCTCTCTGGAAACACCATATATTTT. Drawing the rest from reference TRBV30 and TRBJ1-3, the complete variable domain is SQTIHQWPATLVQPVGSPLSLECTVEGTSNPNLYWYRQAAGRGLQLLFYSVGIGQISSEVPQNLSASRPQDRQFILSSKKLLLSDSGFYLCAWIRTGDLSGNTIYFGEGSWLTVV.

The V and J genes are TRBV12-3 or TRBV12-4 and TRBJ1-6; 7 bases line up with TRBD1. The CDR3 consists of 14 residues. Trimming at V came to 3 bases and at J to 8 bases, leaving 4 bases not matched to a gene. The CDR3 nucleotides read TGTGCCAGCAGTTTGGGACAGTGGGATTCACCCCTCCACTTT. As protein: CASSLGQWDSPLHF.

The sample holds a few counts of this clonotype. The chain links TRBV10-3 to TRBJ2-5, with no clear D. The CDR3 loop spans 14 amino acids. V gave up 3 bases and J gave up 5 bases, with 13 bases separating them. CDR1 is ENHRY, CDR2 SYGVKD, per germline. In DNA form, the CDR3 reads TGTGCCATCAGTGAAGCTGGGGTCATGGAGACCCAGTACTTC. Its translation is CAISEAGVMETQYF.

The CDR3 DNA reads as TGTGCCAGCAGTTTGACTCCCGGGACTGGGGCCTATGGCTACACCTTC. Amino acid sequence: CASSLTPGTGAYGYTF. The V call is TRBV6-5, the J call TRBJ1-2; maybe TRBD1 (5 bases). Germline V CDR1 and CDR2: MNHEY, SVGAGI. Trimming shortened V by 4 bases and J by 4 bases, and 19 bases separated the two germline ends. This CDR3 has 16 residues.

The rearrangement uses TRBV6-1 and TRBJ2-1; 12 nucleotides agree with TRBD2. There are 16 residues in the CDR3. CDR1 is MNHNS and CDR2 is SASEGT in the germline V gene. J lost 5 bases, V lost 6 bases, and 8 bases had no gene match. The CDR3 spells CASSPRLAGVNNEQFF. In DNA form, the CDR3 reads TGTGCCAGCAGCCCTAGACTAGCGGGGGTGAACAATGAGCAGTTCTTC.

This clonotype was found a few times. J is TRBJ1-2 and V is TRBV6-1; 8 bases align to TRBD1. The ends lost 6 bases at V and 6 bases at J; junction bases unmatched: 9. Germline CDR1 and CDR2: MNHNS and SASEGT. The CDR3 is 14 amino acids. CDR3 sequence (DNA): TGTGCCAGCAGCCGAAAACAGGGGGGGGATGGCTACACCTTC. Translation gives CASSRKQGGDGYTF.

This rearrangement joins TRBV7-2 to TRBJ2-3; TRBD2 is a possible D gene (5 bases). Germline V gene data show CDR1 as SGHTA and CDR2 as FQGNSA. The V end was cut by 1 base, the J end by 2 bases, with 10 bases between. The CDR3 runs to 15 residues. The CDR3 region has the DNA TGTGCCAGCAGCTTAGGGCCTAGCTCCACAGATACGCAGTATTTT. This encodes CASSLGPSSTDTQYF.

V and J are TRBV4-1 and TRBJ1-1; D is possibly TRBD1 (6 bases). V dropped 1 base and J dropped 3 bases, with 12 bases sitting between them. Germline V gives CDR1 MGHRA, CDR2 YSYEKL. The CDR3 length is 15 residues. The CDR3: CASSQGPGAYTEAFF. CDR3 DNA sequence: TGCGCCAGCAGCCAAGGCCCGGGGGCGTACACTGAAGCTTTCTTT.